Presented here are 32 T cell receptor beta chains from one specimen sequenced in a study of cytomegalovirus exposure and HLA in healthy donors. The PCR was carried out with 60 Vbeta primers and 13 Jbeta primers. Clones were sequenced by immunoSEQ multiplex PCR, and TCRdb holds only the in-frame ones, with some missing. The sample carries more than 150,000 clones, approximately 88% recorded once. Sequenced material: PBMCs. Receptors were obtained from a boy younger than 10 in good health and CMV-seronegative.

The rearrangement joins TRBV27 to TRBJ2-1, with D uncertain. In germline, CDR1 is MNHEY, CDR2 SMNVEV (reference sequence). The CDR3 is 13 residues long. The V gene lost 0 bases and the J gene lost 4 bases, with 4 bases spanning the gap. The chain's CDR3 is CASSLSPYNEQFF. The DNA of the CDR3 is TGTGCCAGCAGTTTATCCCCTTACAATGAGCAGTTCTTC.

This clone showed up just a few times. This chain links TRBV6-1 with TRBJ1-4; unclear D gene. The CDR3 consists of 16 residues. Trimming removed 3 bases at V and 8 bases at J, with 19 bases between. From germline, CDR1 is MNHNS and CDR2 SASEGT. The DNA for the CDR3 is TGTGCCAGCAGTGAGCCCAATACGAGGGTAGAAGAAAAACTGTTTTTT. This encodes CASSEPNTRVEEKLFF.

The CDR3 region has the DNA TGTGCCAGCAGCTTGGTGCCAGGGCGCACAGATACGCAGTATTTT. Translated, it gives CASSLVPGRTDTQYF. V and J are TRBV5-6 and TRBJ2-3; D perhaps matches TRBD1 (5 bases). Trimming removed 0 bases from V and 1 base from J, with 9 bases in between. Per the germline V gene, CDR1 is SGHDT and CDR2 is YYEEEE. This CDR3 has 15 amino acids. The full variable domain, rest sourced from reference TRBV5-6 and TRBJ2-3, is DAGVTQSPTHLIKTRGQQVTLRCSPKSGHDTVSWYQQALGQGPQFIFQYYEEEERQRGNFPDRFSGHQFPNYSSELNVNALLLGDSALYLCASSLVPGRTDTQYFGPGTRLTVL.

V is TRBV15 and J is TRBJ2-7; 7 nucleotides agree with TRBD1. The CDR3 covers 13 residues. Germline lookup yields CDR1 LNHNV and CDR2 YYDKDF (reference sequence). V gave up 8 bases and J gave up 5 bases; unmatched junction bases: 9. The CDR3 region is CATQRTGTHEQYF. As DNA, the CDR3 is TGTGCCACCCAAAGGACAGGCACCCACGAGCAGTACTTC. Full variable domain (remainder filled in from reference TRBV15 and TRBJ2-7): DAMVIQNPRYQVTQFGKPVTLSCSQTLNHNVMYWYQQKSSQAPKLLFHYYDKDFNNEADTPDNFQSRRPNTSFCFLDIRSPGLGDTAMYLCATQRTGTHEQYFGPGTRLTVT.

The rearrangement uses TRBV4-1 and TRBJ1-2, with 9 bases that match TRBD1. V dropped 3 bases and J dropped 5; count of bases not matched to a gene: 7. The germline V gene encodes CDR1 MGHRA and CDR2 YSYEKL. CDR3 length: 15 amino acids. The CDR3, as DNA: TGCGCCAGCAGCCATGGGGACAGGGTTCGGTATGGCTACACCTTC. The encoded protein is CASSHGDRVRYGYTF.

The chain joins TRBV6-1 to TRBJ2-5, with D possibly being TRBD2 (6 bases). The last part of the DNA fits TRBJ2-7 better; the J call may be wrong. CDR3 length: 13 amino acids. The germline CDR1 and CDR2 sequences are MNHNS and SASEGT. CDR3 in amino acids: CASSEARGSEQYF. In nucleotides, the CDR3 is TGTGCCAGCAGTGAAGCTCGGGGGAGCGAGCAGTACTTC.

J is TRBJ1-1 and V is TRBV6-6, with 7 positions matching TRBD1. In germline, CDR1 is MNHNY, CDR2 SVGAGI (reference sequence). With 6 bases clipped from V and 2 bases from J, the junction kept 12 bases outside the gene matches. There are 16 residues in the CDR3. This CDR3 is CASRGRREGANTEAFF. CDR3 bases: TGTGCCAGCAGAGGACGGAGAGAGGGGGCTAACACTGAAGCTTTCTTT.

This clone is a singleton in its sample. This chain uses TRBV10-2 with TRBJ1-2; 11 bases are shared with TRBD1. V dropped 0 bases and J dropped 6; count of bases not matched to a gene: 6. The length of the CDR3 is 16 residues. Germline CDR1 and CDR2: WSHSY and SAAADI. The CDR3 loop reads CASSESGQGANHGYTF. For the CDR3, the DNA is TGCGCCAGCAGTGAGTCAGGACAGGGGGCTAATCATGGCTACACCTTC.

This clone was recorded only once. V and J are TRBV28 and TRBJ2-1; 8 bases are a match to TRBD2. This CDR3 comprises 17 residues. V lost 2 bases, J lost 7 bases, and 13 bases stayed unmatched. Germline V gene data show CDR1 as MDHEN and CDR2 as SYDVKM. Here the CDR3 DNA reads TGTGCCAGCAGTTTAGACGTTGTGACTAGCGCCTTTAATGAGCAGTTCTTC. It specifies CASSLDVVTSAFNEQFF.

Details on this clone: Sequence at one end of the junction differs from germline and may be a read error. This chain joins TRBV6-5 and TRBJ2-2; D is perhaps TRBD2 (5 bases). This CDR3 has 15 residues. From germline, CDR1 is MNHEY and CDR2 SVGAGI. The CDR3 DNA reads TGTGCCAGCAGCCAACGCGGAAAAAACACCGGGGAGCTGGTTTTT. Translation: CASSQRGKNTGELVF.

This clone was observed a single time. This chain links TRBV14 with TRBJ2-7; D possibly corresponds to TRBD2 (5 bases). With 2 bases removed from V and 5 bases from J, the gap between germline ends came to 13 bases. CDR1 is SGHDN and CDR2 is FVKESK in the germline V gene. The CDR3 contains 14 residues. The CDR3, as DNA: TGTGCCAGCAGCCAACGAGGGTACTTCCACGAGCAGTACTTC. It codes for CASSQRGYFHEQYF.

This sequence joins TRBV30 and TRBJ1-3; D possibly corresponds to TRBD1 (5 bases). CDR1 is GTSNPN, CDR2 SVGIG, per germline (reference sequence). The CDR3 is 13 amino acids. The V and J ends lost 3 bases and 2 bases respectively, with 8 bases between them. The CDR3 here is CAWRGGAGNTIYF. The CDR3 nucleotides read TGTGCCTGGAGGGGGGGAGCTGGAAACACCATATATTTT.

The chain employs TRBV19 and TRBJ2-7, with TRBD1 matching over 8 bases. V lost 3 bases, J lost 6 bases, and 10 bases stayed unmatched. The germline gives CDR1 LNHDA, CDR2 SQIVND (reference sequence). The CDR3 length is 15 residues. CDR3 region: CASSIGRGRVGEQYF. CDR3 nucleotide sequence: TGTGCCAGTAGTATCGGCAGGGGGCGAGTTGGCGAGCAGTACTTC.

This clone has more than one count but fewer than ten. The V and J genes are TRBV29-1 and TRBJ1-4, with D perhaps TRBD1 (5 bases). Germline CDR1 reads SQVTM; CDR2 reads ANQGSEA. This CDR3 spans 13 amino acids. V shed 6 bases and J shed 5 bases, with 13 bases lying between them. The CDR3: CSVRQFMNEKLFF. Written as DNA, the CDR3 is TGCAGCGTCCGACAGTTCATGAATGAAAAACTGTTTTTT.

The table lists this clone with a few counts. The chain employs TRBV13 and TRBJ2-3; 10 nucleotides line up with TRBD2. The CDR3 covers 15 residues. Germline V lookup: CDR1 PRHDT, CDR2 FYEKMQ (reference sequence). Unmatched junction bases numbered 1, after V lost 3 bases and J lost 1 base. The CDR3 loop reads CASSFGTSGTDTQYF. DNA of the CDR3: TGTGCCAGCAGCTTCGGGACTAGCGGCACAGATACGCAGTATTTT. Based on the CDR3 plus reference TRBV13 and TRBJ2-3, the full variable domain is AAGVIQSPRHLIKEKRETATLKCYPIPRHDTVYWYQQGPGQDPQFLISFYEKMQSDKGSIPDRFSAQQFSDYHSELNMSSLELGDSALYFCASSFGTSGTDTQYFGPGTRLTVL.

Note on this clone: At the DNA level, this CDR3 is encoded by other sequences in the same sample as well. The rearrangement links TRBV19 to TRBJ2-7, with D hard to call. Germline V gene sequence: CDR1 LNHDA, CDR2 SQIVND (reference sequence). The CDR3 runs to 13 residues. V shed 6 bases and J shed 4 bases, with 13 bases lying between them. CDR3 loop: CASSPGLSYEQYF. For the CDR3, the DNA is TGTGCCAGTAGCCCTGGGCTAAGTTACGAGCAGTACTTC.

This chain uses TRBV27 with TRBJ2-1, with 10 positions matching TRBD2. Germline CDR1 MNHEY, CDR2 SMNVEV (reference sequence). This CDR3 region has 17 residues. J was trimmed by 0 bases and V by 9 bases; bases with no gene match: 11. The CDR3 spells CASGILAGEGSYNEQFF. The DNA of the CDR3 is TGTGCCAGTGGGATCCTAGCGGGAGAGGGCTCCTACAATGAGCAGTTCTTC.

This clone was detected a few times. The CDR3 region has the DNA TGCGCCAGCAGCAAGGACAGGGTGTACGAGTACACTGAAGCTTTCTTT. This translates into CASSKDRVYEYTEAFF. The chain carries TRBV4-1 and TRBJ1-1; 8 bases are shared with TRBD1. Trimming at V came to 5 bases and at J to 3 bases, leaving 11 bases not matched to a gene. Germline CDR1 reads MGHRA; CDR2 reads YSYEKL. The CDR3 is 16 residues long.

The rearrangement joins TRBV27 to TRBJ2-7, with 8 bases matching TRBD1. With V trimmed by 10 bases and J by 3 bases, 8 bases remained unmatched. The germline V gene has CDR1 MNHEY and CDR2 SMNVEV (reference sequence). The CDR3 extends over 13 amino acids. As DNA, the CDR3 is TGTGCCACTACAGGGACAGGAGACTACGAGCAGTACTTC. This sequence encodes CATTGTGDYEQYF.

This sequence joins TRBV11-2 and TRBJ1-4, with D possibly TRBD1 on 6 matching bases. The CDR3 sequence is 15 residues long. Germline assignment: CDR1 SGHAT and CDR2 FQNNGV. V was shortened by 1 base and J by 7 bases, with 13 bases between the two germline ends. CDR3 bases: TGTGCCAGCAGCTTAGGAGGGGGGGCGGGTGAAAAACTGTTTTTT. This encodes CASSLGGGAGEKLFF.

The rearrangement joins TRBV15 to TRBJ2-5; the match to TRBD2 covers 8 bases. The CDR3 loop spans 14 amino acids. Germline CDR1 and CDR2: LNHNV and YYDKDF (reference sequence). The J segment lost 9 bases and the V segment lost 5 bases, leaving 11 bases of the junction unmatched. This CDR3 is CATSWDTREGAQYF. The CDR3 region has the DNA TGTGCCACCAGCTGGGACACTCGGGAGGGTGCCCAGTACTTC.

CDR3 in amino acids: CASSLGGALSGNTIYF. The CDR3 DNA reads TGTGCCAGCAGCTTAGGTGGAGCTCTCTCTGGAAACACCATATATTTT. J is TRBJ1-3 and V is TRBV7-6; D ambiguous. This CDR3 spans 16 amino acids. CDR1 and CDR2 (germline): SGHVS, FNYEAQ. The ends were cut back, 1 base at V and 0 bases at J, with 10 bases in the middle.

This clone was observed a few times. The chain is built from TRBV27 and TRBJ2-7, with D perhaps matching TRBD2 (6 bases). This CDR3 has 16 amino acids. Germline CDR1 and CDR2: MNHEY and SMNVEV (reference sequence). V was clipped by 5 bases and J by 3 bases, with 20 bases between them. This chain's CDR3 is CASSALGSGKFYEQYF. The DNA for the CDR3 is TGTGCCAGCAGTGCCCTCGGTAGCGGAAAATTCTACGAGCAGTACTTC.

The chain joins TRBV6-1 to TRBJ2-5; 9 bases align to TRBD1. The CDR3 has 14 residues. The ends lost 8 bases at V and 5 bases at J; junction bases unmatched: 9. Germline V gene sequence: CDR1 MNHNS, CDR2 SASEGT. CDR3 sequence reads: CASGRDRAGETQYF. The CDR3, as DNA: TGTGCCAGCGGTCGGGACAGGGCTGGGGAGACCCAGTACTTC.

The chain recombines TRBV7-2 with TRBJ2-1; D may be TRBD2 (5 bases). This CDR3 has 15 residues. CDR1 and CDR2 (germline): SGHTA, FQGNSA. Between the trimmed V and J ends, which lost 0 bases and 4 bases, there was a span of 10 bases. DNA of the CDR3: TGTGCCAGCAGCTTAGCTAGCGTCGTTTACAATGAGCAGTTCTTC. Protein product: CASSLASVVYNEQFF.

This sequence joins TRBV28 and TRBJ2-1; no definite D call. Germline V gene lookup returns CDR1 MDHEN and CDR2 SYDVKM. Trimming shortened V by 4 bases and J by 1 base, and 17 bases separated the two germline ends. This CDR3 has 17 residues. The CDR3 sequence is CASSSPLSRASYNEQFF. In DNA, the CDR3 is TGTGCCAGCAGTTCGCCACTTAGCCGCGCGTCCTACAATGAGCAGTTCTTC.

This chain uses TRBV5-1 with TRBJ2-6, with D hard to call. Germline CDR1 SGHRS, CDR2 YFSETQ. V dropped 0 bases and J dropped 0 bases, with 7 bases sitting between them. The CDR3 consists of 16 residues. The CDR3 loop reads CASSLGASSGANVLTF. In nucleotides, the CDR3 is TGCGCCAGCAGCTTGGGGGCAAGCTCTGGGGCCAACGTCCTGACTTTC.

The rearrangement uses TRBV7-9 and TRBJ2-1, with D perhaps TRBD1 (6 bases). Germline V lookup: CDR1 SEHNR, CDR2 FQNEAQ (reference sequence). The CDR3 is 13 amino acids. V was pared by 4 bases and J by 7 bases, with 11 bases between. CDR3 DNA: TGTGCCAGCAGCTGGGGACACTTTAATGAGCAGTTCTTC. It encodes CASSWGHFNEQFF.

The gene calls are TRBV7-8 and TRBJ2-1; D possibly corresponds to TRBD2 (5 bases). The CDR3 spans 13 residues. The germline gives CDR1 SGHVS, CDR2 FQNEAQ. Trimming left V 5 bases short and J 12 bases short, with 17 bases between. The CDR3 reads CASSLPPTAGQFF. CDR3 nucleotide sequence: TGTGCCAGCAGCCTACCCCCTACGGCGGGGCAGTTCTTC.

The chain is built from TRBV15 and TRBJ1-3; maybe TRBD1 (5 bases). The CDR3 runs to 16 residues. Trimming removed 0 bases from V and 0 bases from J, with 9 bases in between. The germline V gene has CDR1 LNHNV and CDR2 YYDKDF (reference sequence). In nucleotides, the CDR3 is TGTGCCACCAGCAGAGATAAGGGGATCTCTGGAAACACCATATATTTT. Residues: CATSRDKGISGNTIYF.

This clone came up once. The chain has TRBV5-1 and TRBJ1-1; 7 positions match TRBD1. Unmatched junction bases numbered 16, after V lost 4 bases and J lost 1 base. Germline V gene sequence: CDR1 SGHRS, CDR2 YFSETQ. This CDR3 has 18 residues. The CDR3 loop is CASSLLGGQTNTNTEAFF. In DNA form, the CDR3 reads TGCGCCAGCAGCCTATTAGGGGGACAGACGAACACGAACACTGAAGCTTTCTTT.

The chain has TRBV18 and TRBJ1-3; TRBD1 agrees at 8 bases. The CDR3 runs to 16 residues. Germline V gene data show CDR1 as KGHSH and CDR2 as LQKENI. The junction had 9 bases not matched to a gene; V was cut back by 4 bases and J by 4 bases. DNA for the CDR3: TGTGCCAGCTCACTTACGACAGGGGAAGTGGGAAACACCATATATTTT. Translated, it gives CASSLTTGEVGNTIYF.